This TCR beta chain was captured by sequencing in a study of HIV-infected children after antiretroviral therapy interruption. This clonotype was counted many times. The target antigen is unknown. Treatment given: PENTA 11 planned treatment interruption arm or continuous ART arm. General observations from the study: By the end of treatment interruption, naive CD4+ clonality (Gini) increased.

Unique molecular identifiers were included in an RNA-based 3' RACE TCR library. TCRdb used MiXCR to reprocess the 3' RACE reads, holding one entry per CDR3 protein. The sample consists of 30,000 to 50,000 distinct CDR3 sequences, under 8% of them appearing once. The CDR3 covers 14 residues. Trimming cost V 8 bases and J 2 bases; bases outside gene matches: 4. Per the germline V gene, CDR1 is KGHSH and CDR2 is LQKENI. J is TRBJ2-1 and V is TRBV18; 9 bases fit TRBD2. The sequenced sample was CD45RA+ CD4+ T cells from PBMCs, pooled from several time points, obtained from a donor given antiretroviral therapy, either interrupted or continuous. Subset in this sample: naive CD4+ CD45RA+ CD45RO- T cells. This receptor was identified in a pool of human donors with HIV. In nucleotides, the CDR3 is TGTGCCAGCACGACTAGCGGACCCTACAATGAGCAGTTCTTC. Amino acids: CASTTSGPYNEQFF.